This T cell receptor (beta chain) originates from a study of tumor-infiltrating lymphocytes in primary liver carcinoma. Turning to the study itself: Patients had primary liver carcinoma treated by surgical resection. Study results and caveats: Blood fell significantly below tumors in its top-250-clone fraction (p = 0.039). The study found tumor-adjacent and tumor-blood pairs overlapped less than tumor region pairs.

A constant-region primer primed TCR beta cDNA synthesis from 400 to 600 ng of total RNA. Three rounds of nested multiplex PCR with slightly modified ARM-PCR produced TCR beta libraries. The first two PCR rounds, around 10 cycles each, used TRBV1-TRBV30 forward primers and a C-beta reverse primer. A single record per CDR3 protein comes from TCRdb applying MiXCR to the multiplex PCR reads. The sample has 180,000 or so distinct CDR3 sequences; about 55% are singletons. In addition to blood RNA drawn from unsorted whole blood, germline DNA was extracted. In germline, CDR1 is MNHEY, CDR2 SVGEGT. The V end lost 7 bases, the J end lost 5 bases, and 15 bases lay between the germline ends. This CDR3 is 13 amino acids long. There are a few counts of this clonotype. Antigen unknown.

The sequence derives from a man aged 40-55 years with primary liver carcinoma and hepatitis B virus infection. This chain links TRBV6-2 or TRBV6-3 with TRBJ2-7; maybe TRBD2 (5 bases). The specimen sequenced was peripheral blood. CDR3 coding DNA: TGTGCCAGCAACCTTCTAGCCGGCAACGAGCAGTACTTC. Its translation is CASNLLAGNEQYF.